A selection of T cell receptor beta chains follows, all from one sample in a study of patients and donors after allogeneic stem cell transplantation. TCRdb recomputed calls from the RT-PCR reads with MiXCR, one row per CDR3 protein. The top ten clones hold 5% to 6.5% of a sample with 920,000 or so distinct CDR3 sequences, approximately 19% of them seen once. The sequenced sample consisted of blood, either unsorted or a sorted T cell fraction (not recorded which). The receptors come from a human donor who was either an allogeneic HSCT recipient or a stem cell or donor lymphocyte infusion donor (not recorded which). It is not recorded whose cells these are; they may come from a transplant donor. Each CDR3 is given with its conserved first and last residue. A D gene is named only where the DNA matches it firmly. For some rows the clone size is stated as once, few or many, or as a class when expanded; others skip it.

V gene	J gene	clone size	D gene	CDR3 DNA	CDR3 protein
TRBV9	TRBJ2-5	NA	NA	TGTGCCAGCAGCGTAGTCGGGACTTCAGAGACCCAGTACTTC	CASSVVGTSETQYF
TRBV29-1	TRBJ2-1	few	TRBD2	TGCAGCGTTGAAGATACGGGAGGTGAAACGAATGAGCAGTTCTTC	CSVEDTGGETNEQFF
TRBV20-1	TRBJ2-5	many	NA	TGCAGTGCTAGAGAGCCTCCCGGGGCCCAGTACTTC	CSAREPPGAQYF
TRBV27	TRBJ1-1	NA	NA	TGTGCCAGCAGAAGTCGTAACACTGAAGCTTTCTTT	CASRSRNTEAFF
TRBV7-2	TRBJ1-1	NA	NA	TGTGCCAGCAGCTTAGTTTCACGTTTTAACACTGAAGCTTTCTTT	CASSLVSRFNTEAFF
TRBV20-1	TRBJ1-4	few	NA	TGCAGTGCTAGAGAGTGGGGTCGGACCTTCGAGGAAAAACTGTTTTTT	CSAREWGRTFEEKLFF
TRBV12-3/TRBV12-4	TRBJ1-6	NA	TRBD1	TGTGCCAGCAGCGGGACAGGTGGTAACCTGGCACCCCTCCACTTT	CASSGTGGNLAPLHF
TRBV12-3/TRBV12-4	TRBJ2-7	NA	TRBD2	TGTGCCAGCAGTTTTGGGGAGGGAGGTAAACAGGAGCAGTACTTC	CASSFGEGGKQEQYF
TRBV4-1	TRBJ2-7	NA	TRBD2	TGCGCCAGCAGCCTCGGACTAGCGGGATACTACGAGCAGTACTTC	CASSLGLAGYYEQYF
TRBV6-1	TRBJ1-1	NA	TRBD1	TGTGCCAGCAGGACAGGGGGCGCGGGGAACACTGAAGCTTTCTTT	CASRTGGAGNTEAFF
TRBV5-6	TRBJ1-2	few	TRBD1	TGTGCCAGCAGCTGGGACAGGGCCTCGGGTGGCTACACCTTC	CASSWDRASGGYTF
TRBV4-1	TRBJ2-7	few	TRBD2	TGCGCCAGCAGCCAAGACGGACTAGCGGGGACAGTCTACGAGCAGTACTTC	CASSQDGLAGTVYEQYF
TRBV19	TRBJ2-6	NA	NA	TGTGCCAGTAGACGAGGGATTGCTGGGGCCAACGTCCTGACTTTC	CASRRGIAGANVLTF
TRBV5-1	TRBJ2-1	few	NA	TGCGCCAGCAGCTTGACGGGGGTCAGCTCCTACAATGAGCAGTTCTTC	CASSLTGVSSYNEQFF
TRBV4-1	TRBJ2-5	few	TRBD2	TGCGCCAGCAGCCAAGATCTAAGCGGGAGCGTCGTAGAGACCCAGTACTTC	CASSQDLSGSVVETQYF
TRBV13	TRBJ1-2	many	NA	TGTGCCAGCAGCAACCGACGGGGGGAGAGTAACTATGGCTACACCTTC	CASSNRRGESNYGYTF
TRBV30	TRBJ1-1	NA	NA	TGTGCCTGGAGTTTTATGAACACTGAAGCTTTCTTT	CAWSFMNTEAFF
TRBV10-3	TRBJ2-5	many	NA	TGTGCCATCAGTGAGTCTGGAGCAGAGACCCAGTACTTC	CAISESGAETQYF
TRBV7-9	TRBJ2-7	NA	TRBD2	TGTGCCAGCAGCTCAACCAGGGCTAGCGGGGACTACGAGCAGTACTTC	CASSSTRASGDYEQYF
TRBV4-1	TRBJ2-7	few	NA	TGCGCCAGCAGCCAGGGCCCCGGGACGTACTACGAGCAGTACTTC	CASSQGPGTYYEQYF
TRBV9	TRBJ1-2	NA	NA	TGTGCCAGCAGCGCCCAGGTGGAGGGCAGATATGGCTACACCTTC	CASSAQVEGRYGYTF
TRBV7-9	TRBJ1-2	few	NA	TGTGCCAGCAGCTCTGAACAGGATCACTATGGCTACACCTTC	CASSSEQDHYGYTF
TRBV7-9	TRBJ2-3	many	NA	TGTGCCAGCAGCTTAGCGCGAGTTACAGATACGCAGTATTTT	CASSLARVTDTQYF
TRBV5-6	TRBJ2-7	NA	NA	TGTGCCAGCAGCGGGGGTTTTTACGAGCAGTACTTC	CASSGGFYEQYF
TRBV20-1	TRBJ2-3	NA	TRBD2	TGCAGTGCTAGGGGGACTAGCGGGAGCACAGATACGCAGTATTTT	CSARGTSGSTDTQYF
TRBV6-1	TRBJ2-3	NA	TRBD2	TGTGCCAGCAGCCGATTGACTAGCGGGGGGCCAGATACGCAGTATTTT	CASSRLTSGGPDTQYF